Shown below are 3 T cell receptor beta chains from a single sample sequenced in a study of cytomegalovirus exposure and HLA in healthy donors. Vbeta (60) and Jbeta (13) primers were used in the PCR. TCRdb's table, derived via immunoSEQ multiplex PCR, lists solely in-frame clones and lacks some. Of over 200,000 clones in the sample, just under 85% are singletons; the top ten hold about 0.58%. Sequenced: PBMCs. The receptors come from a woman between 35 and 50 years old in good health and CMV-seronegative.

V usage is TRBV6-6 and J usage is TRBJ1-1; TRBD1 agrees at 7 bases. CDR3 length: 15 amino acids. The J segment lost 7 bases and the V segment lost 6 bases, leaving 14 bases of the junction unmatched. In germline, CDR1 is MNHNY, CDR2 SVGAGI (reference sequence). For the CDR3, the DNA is TGTGCCAGCAGACCCCATGACCGGGACAGCATTGAAGCTTTCTTT. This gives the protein CASRPHDRDSIEAFF.

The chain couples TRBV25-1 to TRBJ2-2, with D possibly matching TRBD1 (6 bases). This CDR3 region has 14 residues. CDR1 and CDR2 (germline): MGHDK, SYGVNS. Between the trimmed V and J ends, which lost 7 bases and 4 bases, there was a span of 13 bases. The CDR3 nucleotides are TGTGCCAGCACCGGTACAGGGACCACCGGGGAGCTGTTTTTT. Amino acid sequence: CASTGTGTTGELFF.

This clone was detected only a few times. The CDR3 loop reads CASSLQWGDYNEQFF. CDR3 DNA sequence: TGTGCCAGCAGCTTACAGTGGGGCGATTACAATGAGCAGTTCTTC. The chain couples TRBV11-2 to TRBJ2-1; a weak D match, TRBD1 (5 bases). Trimming left V 2 bases short and J 4 bases short, with 12 bases between. The CDR3 spans 15 residues. Germline V gives CDR1 SGHAT, CDR2 FQNNGV.